Below, 25 T cell receptor beta chains from the same sample are listed, as sequenced in a study of T-cell memory formation after mild COVID-19. TCRdb reanalysed the 5' RACE reads using MiXCR and keeps one entry per CDR3 protein. The sample carries approximately 150,000 distinct CDR3 sequences, over 10% recorded once. Sequenced input: PBMCs or a T cell subset sorted from them (not recorded which). These receptors all stem from a man between 18 and 29 years old who had mild COVID-19 (a few samples of this study predate the infection). Cell type and time point are not known.

This clonotype occurred a few times. The rearrangement links TRBV7-3 to TRBJ2-5, with D maybe TRBD2 (5 bases). The CDR3 length is 15 residues. CDR1 and CDR2 from the germline V gene are SGHTA and FQGTGA. The ends were cut back, 5 bases at V and 1 base at J, with 14 bases in the middle. CDR3: CASSLQPGFQETQYF. As DNA, the CDR3 is TGTGCCAGCAGCCTACAGCCGGGGTTCCAAGAGACCCAGTACTTC.

The V and J genes are TRBV19 and TRBJ1-5, with D possibly matching TRBD1 (5 bases). The length of the CDR3 is 12 residues. Germline V gene sequence: CDR1 LNHDA, CDR2 SQIVND (reference sequence). V gave up 9 bases and J gave up 7 bases, with 13 bases separating them. CDR3 sequence: CASTREGQPQHF. As DNA, the CDR3 is TGTGCCAGCACCAGGGAGGGGCAGCCCCAGCATTTT. Combining the CDR3 with reference TRBV19 and TRBJ1-5 gives the whole variable domain DGGITQSPKYLFRKEGQNVTLSCEQNLNHDAMYWYRQDPGQGLRLIYYSQIVNDFQKGDIAEGYSVSREKKESFPLTVTSAQKNPTAFYLCASTREGQPQHFGDGTRLSIL.

The table lists this clonotype with a few counts. V gene TRBV5-1 combines with J gene TRBJ2-2; D unclear. Deletions cut 4 bases from V and 4 bases from J, with 8 bases between. Germline V gives CDR1 SGHRS, CDR2 YFSETQ. The CDR3 has 13 residues. In DNA, the CDR3 is TGCGCCAGCAGCCAAGGAAGCACCGGGGAGCTGTTTTTT. This gives the protein CASSQGSTGELFF.

The chain employs TRBV27 and TRBJ2-5; TRBD1 matches 7 bases. The CDR3 loop spans 13 amino acids. Germline CDR1 MNHEY, CDR2 SMNVEV (reference sequence). The junction had 4 bases not matched to a gene; V was cut back by 5 bases and J by 4 bases. For the CDR3, the DNA is TGTGCCAGCAGTCCTTCAGGGGGAGAGACCCAGTACTTC. Translation gives CASSPSGGETQYF.

The table lists this clonotype with many counts. V is TRBV7-2 and J is TRBJ2-7; D gene ambiguous. Trimming removed 2 bases from V and 7 bases from J, with 12 bases in between. CDR1 and CDR2 from the germline V gene are SGHTA and FQGNSA. This CDR3 region has 13 residues. CDR3 residues: CASSLISQSEQYV. CDR3 DNA: TGTGCCAGCAGCTTAATAAGCCAGTCAGAGCAGTACGTC.

The V and J genes are TRBV5-1 and TRBJ2-5; D unresolved. V lost 3 bases to trimming and J lost 1 base, with 10 bases between them. The germline V gene has CDR1 SGHRS and CDR2 YFSETQ. CDR3 length: 14 amino acids. The CDR3 sequence: CASSSDTFQETQYF. The CDR3 DNA reads as TGCGCCAGCAGCTCAGACACCTTCCAAGAGACCCAGTACTTC.

This clonotype was seen a handful of times. J is TRBJ1-1 and V is TRBV19; D might be TRBD1 (5 bases). Germline V gene data show CDR1 as LNHDA and CDR2 as SQIVND (reference sequence). CDR3 length: 15 amino acids. Trimming cost V 3 bases and J 0 bases, with 11 bases left between them. The CDR3 coding sequence is TGTGCCAGTAGTATCGGGGGAACAGTGAACACTGAAGCTTTCTTT. The encoded protein is CASSIGGTVNTEAFF.

V and J are TRBV24-1 and TRBJ2-5; the D gene is possibly TRBD2 (5 bases). V lost 7 bases and J lost 5, with 13 bases in between. There are 13 residues in the CDR3. Looked up from germline, CDR1 is KGHDR and CDR2 is SFDVKD. The CDR3 nucleotides are TGTGCCACCAGATCCCGGGATATGGAGACCCAGTACTTC. Its protein product is CATRSRDMETQYF.

In this sample, this clonotype turned up a few times. The rearrangement joins TRBV5-4 to TRBJ1-4, with D possibly TRBD1 on 6 matching bases. The germline V gene encodes CDR1 SGHNT and CDR2 YYREEE (reference sequence). The CDR3 is 13 amino acids. V lost 4 bases and J 8 bases, leaving 12 bases between the germline ends. The CDR3 DNA follows: TGTGCCAGCAGCGCGGACAGTGTCGAAAAACTGTTTTTT. Its protein is CASSADSVEKLFF.

The CDR3 DNA reads TGTGCCAGCAGCCCCCCTGGAACAGCTAAAGAGACCCAGTACTTC. Translation: CASSPPGTAKETQYF. This chain links TRBV3-1 with TRBJ2-5; no clear D. The germline V gene has CDR1 LGHDT and CDR2 YNNKEL (reference sequence). Between the trimmed V and J ends, which lost 4 bases and 3 bases, there was a span of 15 bases. This CDR3 is 15 amino acids long.

J is TRBJ2-2 and V is TRBV9; D unresolved. CDR3 length equals 15 residues. CDR1 is SGDLS, CDR2 YYNGEE, per germline. Trimming cost V 0 bases and J 5 bases, with 11 bases left between them. CDR3 in DNA: TGTGCCAGCAGCGTAGCCCCCCAACAAACCGGGGAGCTGTTTTTT. This translates into CASSVAPQQTGELFF.

The sample holds a few counts of this clonotype. The chain uses TRBV6-5 and TRBJ2-7; 7 nucleotides align to TRBD1. The CDR3 contains 14 residues. J lost 0 bases, V lost 7 bases, and 6 bases had no gene match. CDR1 and CDR2 from the germline V gene are MNHEY and SVGAGI. The CDR3 sequence: CASTSTGSSYEQYF. The CDR3 DNA reads as TGTGCCAGCACCTCGACAGGGAGCTCCTACGAGCAGTACTTC.

The V gene is TRBV2, the J gene TRBJ2-7, with 10 bases that match TRBD1. Germline loops: CDR1 SNHLY, CDR2 FYNNEI. This CDR3 region has 14 residues. Trimming cost V 9 bases and J 3 bases; bases outside gene matches: 8. CDR3 in DNA: TGTGCCAGTAGCCTGGACAGGGGGTTCTACGAGCAGTACTTC. Its protein product is CASSLDRGFYEQYF.

This clonotype was detected only a few times. The V and J genes are TRBV6-5 and TRBJ1-1, with D possibly being TRBD1 (6 bases). The CDR3 extends over 15 amino acids. Trimming left V 5 bases short and J 4 bases short, with 17 bases between. From germline, CDR1 is MNHEY and CDR2 SVGAGI. CDR3 amino acids: CASSIGVGGGTEAFF. As DNA, the CDR3 is TGTGCCAGCAGTATAGGGGTGGGAGGGGGCACTGAAGCTTTCTTT.

V gene TRBV4-3 combines with J gene TRBJ2-7; D remains ambiguous. The CDR3 contains 14 residues. V gave up 0 bases and J gave up 2 bases, with 8 bases separating them. The germline V gene has CDR1 LGHNA and CDR2 YSLEER. In nucleotides, the CDR3 is TGCGCCAGCAGCCAAGAAGCAAAAACCTACGAGCAGTACGTC. It is translated as CASSQEAKTYEQYV.

This clonotype was seen only a few times. The chain uses TRBV24-1 and TRBJ2-1; 9 nucleotides agree with TRBD2. V lost 1 base to trimming and J lost 5 bases; unmatched junction nucleotides: 5. CDR3 size: 16 residues. Germline V CDR1 and CDR2: KGHDR, SFDVKD. CDR3 bases: TGTGCCACCAGTGATTTCCCTAGCGGGGCAAACAATGAGCAGTTCTTC. Its translation is CATSDFPSGANNEQFF.

The chain links TRBV2 to TRBJ2-7; D might be TRBD2 (5 bases). Trimming removed 7 bases from V and 7 bases from J, with 20 bases in between. The CDR3 covers 14 residues. CDR1 SNHLY and CDR2 FYNNEI come from the germline V gene. CDR3 sequence (DNA): TGTGCCAGCATTCCCCTGACGACTACGGGAGAGCAGTACTTC. Translating gives CASIPLTTTGEQYF.

The chain is built from TRBV7-3 and TRBJ2-1, with D perhaps matching TRBD2 (5 bases). The CDR3 loop spans 14 amino acids. Deletions cut 4 bases from V and 0 bases from J, with 7 bases between. Germline V CDR1 and CDR2: SGHTA, FQGTGA. CDR3 sequence: CASSSSGSYNEQFF. The CDR3 nucleotides are TGTGCCAGCAGCTCGAGCGGCTCCTACAATGAGCAGTTCTTC.

The V and J genes are TRBV2 and TRBJ2-7; the D is unclear. The CDR3 covers 15 residues. V was trimmed by 7 bases and J by 0 bases, leaving 16 bases between them. Germline values: CDR1 SNHLY, CDR2 FYNNEI. Here the CDR3 reads CASTVGFRSSYEQYV. In DNA, the CDR3 is TGTGCCAGCACTGTGGGCTTCCGGAGCTCCTACGAGCAGTACGTC.

This chain links TRBV18 with TRBJ1-2; D is unclear. Germline CDR1 is KGHSH and CDR2 is LQKENI. V was trimmed by 0 bases and J by 0 bases, leaving 8 bases between them. The CDR3 loop spans 15 amino acids. The CDR3 region has the DNA TGTGCCAGCTCACCACCGTTTAGCACTAACTATGGCTACACCTTC. As protein: CASSPPFSTNYGYTF.

The chain joins TRBV2 to TRBJ1-1; no firm D call. The CDR3 contains 13 residues. Germline V gives CDR1 SNHLY, CDR2 FYNNEI. Trimming shortened V by 3 bases and J by 5 bases, and 10 bases separated the two germline ends. CDR3 sequence: CASSEPLGTEAFF. As DNA, the CDR3 is TGTGCCAGCAGTGAGCCCCTAGGGACTGAAGCTTTCTTT.

This chain joins TRBV9 and TRBJ2-1, with D perhaps matching TRBD2 (7 bases). This CDR3 comprises 16 residues. The ends were cut back, 0 bases at V and 0 bases at J, with 10 bases in the middle. CDR1 is SGDLS and CDR2 is YYNGEE in the germline V gene. Written as DNA, the CDR3 is TGTGCCAGCAGCGTAGCGGGGGGCGGCTCCTACAATGAGCAGTTCTTC. This sequence encodes CASSVAGGGSYNEQFF. Filled out from reference TRBV9 and TRBJ2-1, the complete variable domain reads DSGVTQTPKHLITATGQRVTLRCSPRSGDLSVYWYQQSLDQGLQFLIQYYNGEERAKGNILERFSAQQFPDLHSELNLSSLELGDSALYFCASSVAGGGSYNEQFFGPGTRLTVL.

This clonotype was seen only a few times. V and J are TRBV6-2 or TRBV6-3 and TRBJ1-6, with no clear D. Germline V CDR1 and CDR2: MNHEY, SVGEGT. The CDR3 totals 13 residues. V lost 5 bases, J lost 7 bases, and 9 bases lay in between. CDR3 sequence reads: CASSTDGNSPLHF. The CDR3 nucleotides read TGTGCCAGCAGTACGGACGGAAATTCACCCCTCCACTTT.

V is TRBV5-1 and J is TRBJ1-5; 11 bases fit TRBD1. J lost 7 bases, V lost 2 bases, and 5 bases had no gene match. The CDR3 length is 15 residues. In germline, CDR1 is SGHRS, CDR2 YFSETQ. DNA of the CDR3: TGCGCCAGCAGCTTTGGGACAGGGGGTGAACAGCCCCAGCATTTT. It is translated as CASSFGTGGEQPQHF.

V gene TRBV7-9 combines with J gene TRBJ2-1; D call uncertain. Germline V gives CDR1 SEHNR, CDR2 FQNEAQ (reference sequence). The germline V and J ends were trimmed by 0 bases and 7 bases, with 4 bases remaining between them. This CDR3 contains 12 residues. CDR3 DNA sequence: TGTGCCAGCAGCTTAGCGCGGAATGAGCAGTTCTTC. It is translated as CASSLARNEQFF.